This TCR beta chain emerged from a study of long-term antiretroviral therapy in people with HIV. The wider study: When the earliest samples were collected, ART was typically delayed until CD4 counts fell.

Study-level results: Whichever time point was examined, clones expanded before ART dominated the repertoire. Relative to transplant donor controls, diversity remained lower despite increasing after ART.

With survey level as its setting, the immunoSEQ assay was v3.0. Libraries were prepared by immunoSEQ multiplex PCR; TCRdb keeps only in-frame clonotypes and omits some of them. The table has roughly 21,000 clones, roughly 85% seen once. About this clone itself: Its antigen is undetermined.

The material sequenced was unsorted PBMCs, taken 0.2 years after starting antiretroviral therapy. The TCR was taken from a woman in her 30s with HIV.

CDR3 DNA: TGTGCCTGGAGTGGTCTAGCGGGGGGGCCTGGGGATGAGCAGTTCTTC. Its translation is CAWSGLAGGPGDEQFF. The V gene is TRBV30, the J gene TRBJ2-1; 12 bases map to TRBD2. Germline assignment: CDR1 GTSNPN and CDR2 SVGIG (reference sequence). The CDR3 has 16 residues. V shed 1 base and J 8 bases; nucleotides not matched to a gene: 9.